Presented here are 22 T cell receptor beta chains from one specimen sequenced in a study of PD-1 blockade in mismatch repair-deficient tumors. The protocol was immunoSEQ multiplex PCR, while the TCRdb copy is restricted to in-frame clones and leaves out a portion. Of some 84,000 clones listed, approximately 81% are singletons. Source: peripheral blood, taken 12 weeks after starting pembrolizumab. All receptors derive from an adult with mismatch repair-deficient cancer.

The chain combines TRBV5-1 with TRBJ2-1, with D maybe TRBD2 (6 bases). The CDR3 sequence is 15 residues long. Germline V gene lookup returns CDR1 SGHRS and CDR2 YFSETQ. Trimming stripped 5 bases from V and 4 bases from J, with 16 bases between. DNA for the CDR3: TGCGCCAGCAGGCTCCCCGGGACTTCATACAATGAGCAGTTCTTC. Protein sequence: CASRLPGTSYNEQFF.

This clone was seen a few times. The chain has TRBV7-3 and TRBJ1-1; maybe TRBD1 (5 bases). Per the germline V gene, CDR1 is SGHTA and CDR2 is FQGTGA. V gave up 1 base and J gave up 4 bases, with 10 bases separating them. This CDR3 region has 14 residues. The CDR3 here is CASSLNTGGTEAFF. The DNA for the CDR3 is TGTGCCAGCAGCTTAAACACCGGGGGCACTGAAGCTTTCTTT.

CDR3 nucleotides: TGTGCCAGCAGCTTTGAGGGGGCAGGATACGAGCAGTACTTC. It yields the protein CASSFEGAGYEQYF. V gene TRBV7-9 combines with J gene TRBJ2-7, with 7 nucleotides matching TRBD1. Germline loops: CDR1 SEHNR, CDR2 FQNEAQ (reference sequence). The V gene end was trimmed by 3 bases and the J gene end by 4 bases; junction bases not matched to a gene: 6. This CDR3 comprises 14 residues.

J is TRBJ1-1 and V is TRBV19; the D gene is possibly TRBD1 (6 bases). Germline loops: CDR1 LNHDA, CDR2 SQIVND (reference sequence). With 5 bases removed from V and 3 bases from J, the gap between germline ends came to 10 bases. The CDR3 length is 13 residues. CDR3 nucleotides: TGTGCCAGTAGTGTTAAGGGGGACACTGAAGCTTTCTTT. Protein: CASSVKGDTEAFF.

This chain joins TRBV9 and TRBJ2-7; 7 positions match TRBD1. CDR1 and CDR2 (germline): SGDLS, YYNGEE. Unmatched junction bases numbered 7, after V lost 5 bases and J lost 2 bases. The CDR3 is 14 residues long. Written as DNA, the CDR3 is TGTGCCAGCAGTGCAACAGGGGCGCCCTACGAGCAGTACTTC. It codes for CASSATGAPYEQYF.

This clone turned up a few times. The V gene is TRBV2, the J gene TRBJ2-1; D may be TRBD2 (5 bases). From germline, CDR1 is SNHLY and CDR2 FYNNEI. Deletions cut 7 bases from V and 4 bases from J, with 17 bases between. The CDR3 is made up of 15 amino acids. The CDR3 DNA follows: TGTGCCAGCATCGAGGGTGGGTGGGGTTACAATGAGCAGTTCTTC. Translation: CASIEGGWGYNEQFF.

The chain is built from TRBV7-3 and TRBJ2-7; TRBD1 agrees at 7 bases. The junction had 3 bases not matched to a gene; V was cut back by 2 bases and J by 2 bases. This CDR3 is built from 14 residues. Germline CDR1 is SGHTA and CDR2 is FQGTGA. The CDR3 region is CASSLGDRTYEQYF. CDR3 nucleotide sequence: TGTGCCAGCAGCTTAGGGGACAGAACCTACGAGCAGTACTTC.

This chain connects TRBV11-3 to TRBJ2-1; unclear D gene. The CDR3 runs 13 residues. CDR1 and CDR2 (germline): SGHNT, YENEEA. Trimming took 5 bases from V and 3 from J, leaving 8 bases between them. CDR3 bases: TGTGCCAGCAGCCCCCTTGTCTACAATGAGCAGTTCTTC. Protein: CASSPLVYNEQFF. Supplemented by reference TRBV11-3 and TRBJ2-1, the full variable domain reads EAGVVQSPRYKIIEKKQPVAFWCNPISGHNTLYWYLQNLGQGPELLIRYENEEAVDDSQLPKDRFSAERLKGVDSTLKIQPAELGDSAVYLCASSPLVYNEQFFGPGTRLTVL.

V usage is TRBV11-2 and J usage is TRBJ2-7; D ambiguous. Germline V gives CDR1 SGHAT, CDR2 FQNNGV. Trimming stripped 7 bases from V and 2 bases from J, with 15 bases between. This CDR3 region has 14 residues. CDR3 amino acids: CASTLTSAAYEQYF. The CDR3 coding sequence is TGTGCCAGCACCCTTACGAGTGCAGCCTACGAGCAGTACTTC. Together with reference TRBV11-2 and TRBJ2-7, the CDR3 gives the full variable domain: EAGVAQSPRYKIIEKRQSVAFWCNPISGHATLYWYQQILGQGPKLLIQFQNNGVVDDSQLPKDRFSAERLKGVDSTLKIQPAKLEDSAVYLCASTLTSAAYEQYFGPGTRLTVT.

The CDR3 here is CASSIHSGQGNYGYTF. CDR3 DNA sequence: TGCGCCAGCAGCATCCACTCCGGACAGGGGAACTATGGCTACACCTTC. The chain is built from TRBV4-1 and TRBJ1-2, with 9 bases aligning to TRBD1. V shed 5 bases, J shed 2 bases, and the junction held 9 bases outside the gene matches. The CDR3 spans 16 residues. Germline lookup yields CDR1 MGHRA and CDR2 YSYEKL.

The rearrangement joins TRBV5-6 to TRBJ1-1, with no clear D. CDR1 is SGHDT, CDR2 YYEEEE, per germline. Trimming pared 4 bases from V and 6 bases from J, leaving 13 bases between. The CDR3 contains 13 residues. CDR3 region: CASSLMIGAEAFF. For the CDR3, the DNA is TGTGCCAGCAGCCTAATGATCGGGGCTGAAGCTTTCTTT.

This clone occurred a few times. V is TRBV2 and J is TRBJ2-2; 10 bases fit TRBD1. Germline V gene data show CDR1 as SNHLY and CDR2 as FYNNEI. This CDR3 is built from 15 residues. V was clipped by 6 bases and J by 0 bases; unmatched bases: 1. The DNA for the CDR3 is TGTGCCAGCAGGGACAGGGGGACGAACACCGGGGAGCTGTTTTTT. Its translation: CASRDRGTNTGELFF.

The chain combines TRBV5-4 with TRBJ2-7; D is perhaps TRBD2 (5 bases). The V gene's germline CDR1 is SGHNT and CDR2 YYREEE (reference sequence). Trimming pared 4 bases from V and 3 bases from J, leaving 14 bases between. CDR3 length equals 14 residues. The CDR3 bases are TGTGCCAGCAGCCACCGGGGATCGCGCTACGAGCAGTACTTC. Residues: CASSHRGSRYEQYF.

This clone was picked up a small number of times. The rearrangement links TRBV25-1 to TRBJ2-7; maybe TRBD1 (5 bases). Germline V lookup: CDR1 MGHDK, CDR2 SYGVNS. Trimming took off 1 base at V and 5 bases at J, with 9 bases between the two ends. This CDR3 is built from 13 residues. CDR3 protein: CASSESGSDEQYF. As DNA, the CDR3 is TGTGCCAGCAGTGAATCAGGGTCGGACGAGCAGTACTTC.

This clone showed up just once. This chain links TRBV6-6 with TRBJ2-5; TRBD1 matches 7 bases. Trimming removed 6 bases from V and 1 base from J; junction bases left unmatched: 2. This CDR3 spans 13 amino acids. Germline CDR1 and CDR2: MNHNY and SVGAGI (reference sequence). For the CDR3, the DNA is TGTGCCAGCAGGAGGGACAGCCAAGAGACCCAGTACTTC. Translated: CASRRDSQETQYF.

There are a few counts of this clone. This chain uses TRBV2 with TRBJ2-7, with unresolved D. V lost 4 bases and J 4 bases, leaving 5 bases between the germline ends. The CDR3 is made up of 11 amino acids. Germline CDR1 and CDR2: SNHLY and FYNNEI. The CDR3 region is CASSAEYEQYF. The CDR3 DNA follows: TGTGCCAGCAGTGCCGAATACGAGCAGTACTTC.

The J gene is TRBJ2-7, the V gene TRBV7-3, with 7 bases lining up with TRBD2. V shed 2 bases and J 1 base; nucleotides not matched to a gene: 8. This CDR3 has 16 residues. Germline V gene data show CDR1 as SGHTA and CDR2 as FQGTGA. CDR3 residues: CASSLLRGRRSYEQYF. Written as DNA, the CDR3 is TGTGCCAGCAGCTTACTTCGCGGGAGAAGGTCCTACGAGCAGTACTTC.

This sequence joins TRBV20-1 and TRBJ2-5; no reliable D call. This CDR3 comprises 11 residues. The germline V gene encodes CDR1 DFQATT and CDR2 SNEGSKA (reference sequence). The CDR3 DNA reads TGCATCGCAGAGTACCAAGAGACCCAGTACTTC. Protein product: CIAEYQETQYF.

This sequence joins TRBV7-2 and TRBJ2-3; 13 bases are a match to TRBD2. Germline CDR1 SGHTA, CDR2 FQGNSA. Trimming at V came to 4 bases and at J to 4 bases, leaving 2 bases not matched to a gene. The CDR3 spans 15 residues. This chain's CDR3 is CASSWTSGGSDTQYF. DNA for the CDR3: TGTGCCAGCAGCTGGACTAGCGGGGGCTCAGATACGCAGTATTTT. The full variable domain, rest sourced from reference TRBV7-2 and TRBJ2-3, is GAGVSQSPSNKVTEKGKDVELRCDPISGHTALYWYRQSLGQGLEFLIYFQGNSAPDKSGLPSDRFSAERTGGSVSTLTIQRTQQEDSAVYLCASSWTSGGSDTQYFGPGTRLTVL.

This clone was seen only once. The CDR3 DNA sequence: TGTGCCAGCAGCCAAGACCGGGCCGACTCTGGAAACACCATATATTTT. Its protein is CASSQDRADSGNTIYF. The chain combines TRBV4-2 with TRBJ1-3, with no clear D. Germline V gene data show CDR1 as LGHNA and CDR2 as YNFKEQ. V lost 0 bases, J lost 0 bases, and 9 bases lay in between. CDR3 length: 16 residues.

This chain joins TRBV12-5 and TRBJ1-2; 9 nucleotides match TRBD1. The CDR3 covers 18 residues. The J segment lost 4 bases and the V segment lost 1 base, leaving 13 bases of the junction unmatched. Germline V gives CDR1 LGHNT, CDR2 FRNRAP. The CDR3 sequence is CASGLGLGQGRPPYGYTF. Written as DNA, the CDR3 is TGTGCTAGTGGTTTGGGATTGGGACAGGGACGGCCCCCCTATGGCTACACCTTC.

J is TRBJ1-5 and V is TRBV6-5; D not resolved. Germline assignment: CDR1 MNHEY and CDR2 SVGAGI. V was shortened by 6 bases and J by 2 bases, with 11 bases between the two germline ends. The CDR3 contains 14 residues. The DNA of the CDR3 is TGTGCCAGCAGCCCCGGGCTGGGCAATCAGCCCCAGCATTTT. Protein: CASSPGLGNQPQHF.